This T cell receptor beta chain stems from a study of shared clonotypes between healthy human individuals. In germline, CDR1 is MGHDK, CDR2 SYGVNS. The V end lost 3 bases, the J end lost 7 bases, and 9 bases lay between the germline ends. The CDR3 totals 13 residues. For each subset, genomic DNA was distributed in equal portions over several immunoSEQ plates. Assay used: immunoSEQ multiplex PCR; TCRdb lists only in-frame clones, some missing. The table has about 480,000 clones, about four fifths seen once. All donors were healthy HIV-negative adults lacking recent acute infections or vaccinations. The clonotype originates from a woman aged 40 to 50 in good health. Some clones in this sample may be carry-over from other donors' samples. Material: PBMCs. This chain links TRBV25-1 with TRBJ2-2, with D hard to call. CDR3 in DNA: TGTGCCAGCAGTGATCCGGTCGTCGGGGAGCTGTTTTTT. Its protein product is CASSDPVVGELFF. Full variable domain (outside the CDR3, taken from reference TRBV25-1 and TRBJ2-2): EADIYQTPRYLVIGTGKKITLECSQTMGHDKMYWYQQDPGMELHLIHYSYGVNSTEKGDLSSESTVSRIRTEHFPLTLESARPSHTSQYLCASSDPVVGELFFGEGSRLTVL.